This TCR beta chain emerged from a study of read filtering for tumor transcriptome and immune sequencing. Study information: Among patients, some 17 were male and 15 or so female, aged 47 to 80 (mean around 66). Whole-transcriptome libraries were prepared after DNase treatment. General study results and limits: Without single-read clonotypes, shared clonotype proportions correlated more between IR-seq and RNA-seq.

Many counts were recorded for this clonotype. Its cognate antigen is unknown. This library used roughly 400 ng RNA and molecular barcoded adaptors spanning alpha/delta and beta/gamma chains. TCRdb passed the reads through MiXCR, listing each CDR3 protein once. The sample has 50,000 to 65,000 distinct CDR3 sequences; around 21% are singletons. The CDR3 extends over 15 amino acids. Looked up from germline, CDR1 is MGHRA and CDR2 is YSYEKL. J was trimmed by 6 bases and V by 2 bases; bases with no gene match: 2. The TCR was taken from a donor aged 40 or older with multiple myeloma. The J gene is TRBJ2-1, the V gene TRBV4-1; 12 bases agree with TRBD2. Sequenced sample: a population of CD138-negative cells sorted from bone marrow. CDR3 DNA: TGCGCCAGCAGCCAAATGACTAGCGGGAGCAATGAGCAGTTCTTC. Translation gives CASSQMTSGSNEQFF.